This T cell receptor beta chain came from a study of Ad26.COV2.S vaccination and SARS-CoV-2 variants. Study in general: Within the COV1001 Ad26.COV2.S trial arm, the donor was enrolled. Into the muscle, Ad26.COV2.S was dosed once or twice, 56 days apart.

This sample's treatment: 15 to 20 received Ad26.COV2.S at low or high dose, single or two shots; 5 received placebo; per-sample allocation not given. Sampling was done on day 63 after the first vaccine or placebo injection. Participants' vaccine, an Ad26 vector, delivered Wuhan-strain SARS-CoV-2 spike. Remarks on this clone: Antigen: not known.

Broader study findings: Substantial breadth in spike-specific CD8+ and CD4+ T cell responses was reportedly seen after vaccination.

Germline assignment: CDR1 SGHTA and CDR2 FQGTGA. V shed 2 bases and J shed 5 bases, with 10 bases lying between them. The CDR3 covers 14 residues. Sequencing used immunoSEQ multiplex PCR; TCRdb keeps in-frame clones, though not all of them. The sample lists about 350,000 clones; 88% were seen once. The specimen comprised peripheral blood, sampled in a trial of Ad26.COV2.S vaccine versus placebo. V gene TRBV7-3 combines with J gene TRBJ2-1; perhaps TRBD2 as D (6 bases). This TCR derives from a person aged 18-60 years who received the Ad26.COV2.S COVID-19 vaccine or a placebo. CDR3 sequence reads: CASSLLATDNEQFF. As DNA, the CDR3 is TGTGCCAGCAGCTTACTAGCGACCGACAATGAGCAGTTCTTC.